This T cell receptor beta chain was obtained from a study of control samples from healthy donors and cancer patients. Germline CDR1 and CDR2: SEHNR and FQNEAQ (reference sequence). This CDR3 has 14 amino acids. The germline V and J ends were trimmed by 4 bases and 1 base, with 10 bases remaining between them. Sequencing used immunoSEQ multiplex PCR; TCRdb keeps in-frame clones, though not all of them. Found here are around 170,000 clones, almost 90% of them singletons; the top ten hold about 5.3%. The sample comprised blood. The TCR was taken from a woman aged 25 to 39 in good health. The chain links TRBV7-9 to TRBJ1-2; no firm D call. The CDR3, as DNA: TGTGCCAGCAGCTACGGTCAGGATAACTATGGCTACACCTTC. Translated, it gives CASSYGQDNYGYTF.